This T cell receptor (beta chain) was recorded in a study of OX40 agonist ivuxolimab in advanced cancers. Study results and caveats: On average, CD8+ T cells showed a greater number of expanded clones than CD4+.

With respect to this clone: Its antigen is as yet unknown.

Systemic immunosuppression or a history of autoimmune disease excluded patients. Using immunoSEQ multiplex PCR, the repertoire was profiled, and TCRdb retains in-frame clones only, with some absent. The table lists about 10,000 clones, approximately 63% of them singletons. Specimen: CD4+ or CD8+ T cells sorted from blood, collected in a trial of the OX40 agonist ivuxolimab. The sequence was collected from an adult with an advanced solid tumor such as melanoma, head and neck, liver or kidney cancer.

The DNA for the CDR3 is TGTGCCAGCAGTCTCGAGACAGGGGCCAACTTCGCTAATGAAAAACTGTTTTTT. The encoded protein is CASSLETGANFANEKLFF. The chain has TRBV28 and TRBJ1-4, with 8 bases matching TRBD1. V shed 5 bases, J shed 3 bases, and the junction held 14 bases outside the gene matches. The CDR3 is 18 residues long. Germline V gives CDR1 MDHEN, CDR2 SYDVKM.